Shown below are 10 T cell receptor beta chains from a single sample sequenced in a study of control samples from healthy donors and cancer patients. Sequenced by immunoSEQ multiplex PCR; TCRdb stores in-frame clones only, minus some. The sample includes some 73,000 clones, around 94% of them seen just once. Sequencing used blood. The receptors here all came from a middle-aged woman in good health.

This clone was counted a single time. V is TRBV15 and J is TRBJ1-2, with 7 bases that match TRBD1. The CDR3 is made up of 17 amino acids. Germline V gene sequence: CDR1 LNHNV, CDR2 YYDKDF (reference sequence). Trimming removed 1 base from V and 4 bases from J; junction bases left unmatched: 12. The CDR3 bases are TGTGCCACCAGCAGAGTTCAGGGGGGCGGTCGAGGCTATGGCTACACCTTC. Its protein is CATSRVQGGGRGYGYTF.

The V call is TRBV27, the J call TRBJ1-3; the match to TRBD1 covers 8 bases. With V trimmed by 0 bases and J by 2 bases, 0 bases remained unmatched. This CDR3 contains 15 residues. CDR1 is MNHEY, CDR2 SMNVEV, per germline (reference sequence). The CDR3 region is CASSLSDRAGNTIYF. As DNA, the CDR3 is TGTGCCAGCAGTTTATCGGACAGGGCTGGAAACACCATATATTTT.

This clone was counted a single time. CDR3 nucleotides: TGCGCCAGCAGCCAAGATCATAACAGAGAAGCCGATAGCAATCAGCCCCAGCATTTT. This translates into CASSQDHNREADSNQPQHF. The chain has TRBV4-1 and TRBJ1-5; D not resolved. Germline V gene data show CDR1 as MGHRA and CDR2 as YSYEKL. The CDR3 totals 19 residues. V lost 0 bases, J lost 0 bases, and 18 bases lay in between.

The chain joins TRBV28 to TRBJ2-5; 7 bases match TRBD2. V lost 6 bases and J lost 4; bases outside the gene matches: 8. Germline CDR1 MDHEN, CDR2 SYDVKM. CDR3 length: 14 residues. As DNA, the CDR3 is TGTGCCAGCAGCATTGGGGGGGGTAGAGAGACCCAGTACTTC. Protein sequence: CASSIGGGRETQYF.

The chain recombines TRBV7-9 with TRBJ1-4; 10 nucleotides align to TRBD1. Per germline, CDR1 SEHNR and CDR2 FQNEAQ (reference sequence). With 5 bases clipped from V and 4 bases from J, the junction kept 7 bases outside the gene matches. CDR3 length: 16 amino acids. CDR3 amino acids: CASSHDRGRNNEKLFF. CDR3 DNA sequence: TGTGCCAGCAGCCACGACAGGGGGCGCAATAATGAAAAACTGTTTTTT.

The table lists this clone with a count of one. This sequence joins TRBV11-3 and TRBJ2-1; D possibly matches TRBD1 or TRBD2 (5 bases each). The V end lost 5 bases, the J end lost 10 bases, and 18 bases lay between the germline ends. Looked up from germline, CDR1 is SGHNT and CDR2 is YENEEA. The CDR3 sequence is 14 residues long. CDR3 nucleotide sequence: TGTGCCAGCAGCCCTAGGGGCCTAGCCACAGAGCAGTTCTTC. Its protein is CASSPRGLATEQFF. Filled out from reference TRBV11-3 and TRBJ2-1, the complete variable domain reads EAGVVQSPRYKIIEKKQPVAFWCNPISGHNTLYWYLQNLGQGPELLIRYENEEAVDDSQLPKDRFSAERLKGVDSTLKIQPAELGDSAVYLCASSPRGLATEQFFGPGTRLTVL.

The chain employs TRBV6-2 or TRBV6-3 and TRBJ2-4, with 14 bases aligning to TRBD2. CDR1 MNHEY and CDR2 SVGEGT come from the germline V gene. The CDR3 is 15 amino acids. V lost 5 bases and J lost 8; bases outside the gene matches: 5. Here the CDR3 DNA reads TGTGCCAGCAGTCCAGGGACTAGCGGGAGTGACATTCAGTACTTC. As protein: CASSPGTSGSDIQYF.

This clone was observed a few times. The genes are TRBV30 and TRBJ2-3; TRBD1 agrees at 8 bases. This CDR3 has 17 residues. The trim removed 2 bases at V and 3 bases at J, leaving 13 bases unmatched. CDR1 and CDR2 from the germline V gene are GTSNPN and SVGIG (reference sequence). The CDR3 loop is CAWSHHRDRLRTDTQYF. Written as DNA, the CDR3 is TGTGCCTGGAGTCATCACCGGGACAGGTTGAGAACAGATACGCAGTATTTT.

The chain joins TRBV5-1 to TRBJ1-3, with D uncertain. The CDR3 is made up of 16 amino acids. Germline lookup yields CDR1 SGHRS and CDR2 YFSETQ. Trimming took 0 bases from V and 0 from J, leaving 10 bases between them. In nucleotides, the CDR3 is TGCGCCAGCAGCTTGGTGGAGGGAGGCTCTGGAAACACCATATATTTT. This sequence encodes CASSLVEGGSGNTIYF.

The rearrangement uses TRBV9 and TRBJ2-3; the D gene is possibly TRBD2 (7 bases). Trimming left V 3 bases short and J 2 bases short, with 22 bases between. Germline assignment: CDR1 SGDLS and CDR2 YYNGEE. This CDR3 has 18 amino acids. The CDR3: CASSAGEGVALITDTQYF. DNA for the CDR3: TGTGCCAGCAGCGCGGGGGAGGGGGTTGCGCTAATCACAGATACGCAGTATTTT.